This T cell receptor beta chain emerged from a study of neurological immune-mediated disorders. V lost 1 base and J lost 5, with 8 bases in between. Germline V gene data show CDR1 as LGHDT and CDR2 as YNNKEL (reference sequence). The CDR3 covers 13 residues. The time point denotes: longitudinal time-point 2. The study, taken as a whole, reports: No CDR3 amino acid sequences recurred among expanded clones across subjects, suggesting private repertoires in all groups.

This clonotype has at least ten counts. What it recognizes is unknown. 5'RACE with 10-nucleotide random UMIs produced the cDNA. Per sequencing run, 15-18 subjects together gave over 170 million TCR-beta sequences. TCRdb re-called the 5' RACE reads with MiXCR, one entry per CDR3 protein. The profile shows approximately 82,000 distinct CDR3 sequences, 13% of them singletons. The source material was PBMCs. The receptor was isolated from a female donor with HTLV-1-associated myelopathy (HAM/TSP). J is TRBJ2-5 and V is TRBV3-1, with D unresolved. The CDR3 loop reads CASSQGLRETQYF. The CDR3 bases are TGTGCCAGCAGCCAAGGGCTGCGGGAGACCCAGTACTTC.